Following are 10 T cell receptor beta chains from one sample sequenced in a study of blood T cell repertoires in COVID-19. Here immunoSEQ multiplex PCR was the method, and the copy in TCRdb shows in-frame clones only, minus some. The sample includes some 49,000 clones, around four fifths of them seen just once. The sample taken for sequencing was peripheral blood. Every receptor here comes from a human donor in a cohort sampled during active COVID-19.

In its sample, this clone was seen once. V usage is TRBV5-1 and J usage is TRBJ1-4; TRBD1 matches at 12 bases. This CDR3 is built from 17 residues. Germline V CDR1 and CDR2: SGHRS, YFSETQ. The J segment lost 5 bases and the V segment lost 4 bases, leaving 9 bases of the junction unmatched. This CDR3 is CASSPGTGGAGNEKLFF. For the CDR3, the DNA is TGCGCCAGCAGCCCGGGGACAGGGGGCGCGGGAAATGAAAAACTGTTTTTT.

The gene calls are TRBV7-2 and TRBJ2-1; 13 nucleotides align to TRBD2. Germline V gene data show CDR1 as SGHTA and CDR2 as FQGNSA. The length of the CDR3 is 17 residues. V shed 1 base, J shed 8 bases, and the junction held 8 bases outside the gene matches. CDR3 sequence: CASSLGPTSGGGYEQFF. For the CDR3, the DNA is TGTGCCAGCAGCTTAGGCCCCACTAGCGGGGGGGGGTATGAGCAGTTCTTC.

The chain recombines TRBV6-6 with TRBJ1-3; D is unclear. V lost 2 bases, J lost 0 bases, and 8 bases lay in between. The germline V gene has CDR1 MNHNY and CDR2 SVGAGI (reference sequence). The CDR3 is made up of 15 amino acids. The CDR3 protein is CASSYAGSSGNTIYF. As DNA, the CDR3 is TGTGCCAGCAGTTACGCCGGGAGCTCTGGAAACACCATATATTTT.

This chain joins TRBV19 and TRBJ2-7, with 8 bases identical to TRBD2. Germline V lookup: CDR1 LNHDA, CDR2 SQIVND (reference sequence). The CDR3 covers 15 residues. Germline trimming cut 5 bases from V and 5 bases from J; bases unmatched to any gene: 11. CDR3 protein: CASSETSGGGHEQYF. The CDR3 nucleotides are TGTGCCAGTAGTGAAACCTCGGGGGGGGGCCACGAGCAGTACTTC.

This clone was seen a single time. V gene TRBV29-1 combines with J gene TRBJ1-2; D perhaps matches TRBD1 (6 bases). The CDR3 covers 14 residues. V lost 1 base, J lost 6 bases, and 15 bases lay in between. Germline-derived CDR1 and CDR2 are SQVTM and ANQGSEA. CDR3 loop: CSVEGGGRVDGYTF. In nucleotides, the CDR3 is TGCAGCGTTGAAGGGGGGGGCAGGGTCGATGGCTACACCTTC.

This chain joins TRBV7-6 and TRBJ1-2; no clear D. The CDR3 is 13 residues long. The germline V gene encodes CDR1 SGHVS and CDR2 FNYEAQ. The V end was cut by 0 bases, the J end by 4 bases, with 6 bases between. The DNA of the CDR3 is TGTGCCAGCAGCTTAGCCGAGGCCTATGGCTACACCTTC. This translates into CASSLAEAYGYTF.

The CDR3 bases are TGTGCCACCAGTGATAGGTCCGGGAGAGACTATGGCTACACCTTC. Residues: CATSDRSGRDYGYTF. The chain couples TRBV24-1 to TRBJ1-2; no clear D gene. Germline assignment: CDR1 KGHDR and CDR2 SFDVKD. The CDR3 loop spans 15 amino acids. V lost 3 bases to trimming and J lost 3 bases, with 13 bases between them.

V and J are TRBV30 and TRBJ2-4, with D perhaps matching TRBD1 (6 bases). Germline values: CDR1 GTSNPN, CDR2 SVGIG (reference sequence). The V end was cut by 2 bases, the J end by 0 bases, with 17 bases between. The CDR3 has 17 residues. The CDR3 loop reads CAWSNHGQKLAKNIQYF. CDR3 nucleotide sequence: TGTGCCTGGAGTAACCACGGACAGAAATTAGCCAAAAACATTCAGTACTTC. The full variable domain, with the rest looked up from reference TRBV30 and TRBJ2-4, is SQTIHQWPATLVQPVGSPLSLECTVEGTSNPNLYWYRQAAGRGLQLLFYSVGIGQISSEVPQNLSASRPQDRQFILSSKKLLLSDSGFYLCAWSNHGQKLAKNIQYFGAGTRLSVL.

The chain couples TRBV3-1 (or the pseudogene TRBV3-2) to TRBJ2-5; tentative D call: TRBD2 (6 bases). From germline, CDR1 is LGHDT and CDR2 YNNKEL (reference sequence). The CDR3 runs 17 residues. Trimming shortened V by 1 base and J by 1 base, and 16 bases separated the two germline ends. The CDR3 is CASSQADIRGTQETQYF. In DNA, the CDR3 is TGTGCCAGCAGCCAAGCCGATATCCGGGGGACCCAAGAGACCCAGTACTTC.

In DNA form, the CDR3 reads TGTGCCGGGTCGCCAGGGGGATCCTACGAGCAGTACTTC. This translates into CAGSPGGSYEQYF. This chain connects TRBV5-4 to TRBJ2-7; TRBD1 aligns across 7 bases. V trimming: 10 bases; J trimming: 1 base; junction bases outside the gene matches: 8. This CDR3 has 13 amino acids. Germline V gives CDR1 SGHNT, CDR2 YYREEE (reference sequence).